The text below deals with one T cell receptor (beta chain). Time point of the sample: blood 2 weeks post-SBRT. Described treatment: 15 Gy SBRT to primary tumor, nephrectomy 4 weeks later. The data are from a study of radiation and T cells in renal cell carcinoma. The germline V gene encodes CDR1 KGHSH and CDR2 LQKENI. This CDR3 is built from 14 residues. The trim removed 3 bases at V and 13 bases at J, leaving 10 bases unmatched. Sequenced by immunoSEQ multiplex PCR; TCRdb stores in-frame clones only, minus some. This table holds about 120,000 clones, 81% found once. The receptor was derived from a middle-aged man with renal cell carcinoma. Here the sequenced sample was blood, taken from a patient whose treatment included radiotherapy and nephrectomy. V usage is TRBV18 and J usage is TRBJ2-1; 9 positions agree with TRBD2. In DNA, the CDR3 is TGTGCCAGCTCACCCGTAGCGGGAGAATCCGGCCAGTTCTTC. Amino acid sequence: CASSPVAGESGQFF.